These 13 T cell receptor beta chains were all obtained from the same sample, sequenced in a study of blood T cell repertoires in COVID-19. The data were produced by immunoSEQ multiplex PCR, yet TCRdb's version contains in-frame clones alone and is incomplete. The data hold around 180,000 clones, with approximately 80% observed a single time. Sequenced: peripheral blood. These receptors all stem from a human donor in a cohort sampled during active COVID-19.

This chain joins TRBV29-1 and TRBJ2-7; D not certain. V gave up 4 bases and J gave up 2 bases, with 6 bases separating them. This CDR3 has 11 residues. Germline-derived CDR1 and CDR2 are SQVTM and ANQGSEA. In nucleotides, the CDR3 is TGCAGCGTTGGGCAGACCTACGAGCAGTACTTC. Residues: CSVGQTYEQYF.

This chain's CDR3 is CASSLDGGARDTQYF. The CDR3 DNA is TGTGCCAGCAGCTTAGACGGGGGGGCGAGAGATACGCAGTATTTT. J is TRBJ2-3 and V is TRBV11-2, with TRBD2 identical over 8 bases. Trimming at V came to 0 bases and at J to 5 bases, leaving 4 bases not matched to a gene. Germline V gene sequence: CDR1 SGHAT, CDR2 FQNNGV. This CDR3 is built from 15 residues.

This clone was seen a single time. The chain uses TRBV18 and TRBJ2-2, with D perhaps TRBD1 (6 bases). The CDR3 covers 16 residues. V lost 3 bases, J lost 3 bases, and 14 bases lay in between. The V gene's germline CDR1 is KGHSH and CDR2 LQKENI. The CDR3 DNA sequence: TGTGCCAGCTCACCGAGGCTACAGGGAGACACCGGGGAGCTGTTTTTT. Encoded protein: CASSPRLQGDTGELFF. Together with reference TRBV18 and TRBJ2-2, the CDR3 gives the full variable domain: NAGVMQNPRHLVRRRGQEARLRCSPMKGHSHVYWYRQLPEEGLKFMVYLQKENIIDESGMPKERFSAEFPKEGPSILRIQQVVRGDSAAYFCASSPRLQGDTGELFFGEGSRLTVL.

CDR3 nucleotide sequence: TGTGCCAGCACCCACCTGGGCAGGGGGCCGGACGAGCAGTACTTC. Translating gives CASTHLGRGPDEQYF. The chain recombines TRBV28 with TRBJ2-7; 8 bases are shared with TRBD1. Germline CDR1 and CDR2: MDHEN and SYDVKM. J gave up 5 bases and V 7 bases, and 13 bases lay outside the gene matches. This CDR3 contains 15 residues.

The gene calls are TRBV19 and TRBJ1-1, with TRBD1 identical over 9 bases. The CDR3 sequence is 14 residues long. Germline assignment: CDR1 LNHDA and CDR2 SQIVND (reference sequence). Trimming at V came to 5 bases and at J to 11 bases, leaving 12 bases not matched to a gene. The CDR3 nucleotides read TGTGCCAGTAGTCACCGGGACAGGGACCTAGTGGCTTTCTTT. Residues: CASSHRDRDLVAFF.

Of note for this clone: One end of the junction varies from germline; a read error may be responsible. The J gene is TRBJ2-6, the V gene TRBV7-7; the match to TRBD2 covers 11 bases. The CDR3 totals 19 residues. From germline, CDR1 is SSHAT and CDR2 FNYEAQ (reference sequence). The CDR3 here is CASSLAPLAGGSGANVLTF. The CDR3 DNA sequence: TGTGCTAGCAGCTTAGCTCCTCTAGCGGGGGGCTCTGGGGCCAACGTCCTGACTTTC.

The chain joins TRBV9 to TRBJ2-6; D possibly corresponds to TRBD1 (5 bases). V lost 3 bases, J lost 0 bases, and 7 bases lay in between. This CDR3 spans 15 amino acids. Germline V gene data show CDR1 as SGDLS and CDR2 as YYNGEE. The CDR3 loop is CASSAGPSGANVLTF. DNA of the CDR3: TGTGCCAGCAGCGCAGGGCCCTCTGGGGCCAACGTCCTGACTTTC.

This sequence joins TRBV18 and TRBJ1-3, with TRBD1 identical over 7 bases. Losses at the gene ends were 9 bases for V and 2 bases for J; bases not matched to a gene: 7. Germline V lookup: CDR1 KGHSH, CDR2 LQKENI. The length of the CDR3 is 14 residues. The chain's CDR3 is CASRNTGAGNTIYF. CDR3 coding DNA: TGTGCCAGTCGTAATACAGGGGCTGGAAACACCATATATTTT.

J is TRBJ1-2 and V is TRBV7-8; D remains ambiguous. The CDR3 loop spans 12 amino acids. CDR1 and CDR2 (germline): SGHVS, FQNEAQ. V lost 4 bases to trimming and J lost 4 bases, with 7 bases between them. For the CDR3, the DNA is TGTGCCAGCAGCTCTAGATCCTATGGCTACACCTTC. Amino acids: CASSSRSYGYTF.

The J gene is TRBJ2-3, the V gene TRBV7-9, with TRBD2 identical over 13 bases. Unmatched junction bases numbered 5, after V lost 6 bases and J lost 5 bases. The CDR3 is 15 residues long. CDR1 SEHNR and CDR2 FQNEAQ come from the germline V gene (reference sequence). The CDR3 DNA sequence: TGTGCCAGCAGTTTGACTAGCGGGAGGATAGATACGCAGTATTTT. Residues: CASSLTSGRIDTQYF.

The chain employs TRBV28 and TRBJ1-2; no clear D. V was pared by 4 bases and J by 6 bases, with 15 bases between. This CDR3 has 14 residues. Germline V gene sequence: CDR1 MDHEN, CDR2 SYDVKM. CDR3 sequence (DNA): TGTGCCAGCAGTTCCCCCCCCGGGGTTGATGGCTACACCTTC. It encodes CASSSPPGVDGYTF.

The CDR3 spells CATSSLQGARDPYGYTF. DNA of the CDR3: TGTGCCACCAGCAGCCTACAGGGGGCGCGTGATCCCTATGGCTACACCTTC. The chain employs TRBV15 and TRBJ1-2; 9 bases line up with TRBD1. Trimming cost V 3 bases and J 4 bases; bases outside gene matches: 12. Germline V gene sequence: CDR1 LNHNV, CDR2 YYDKDF (reference sequence). This CDR3 region has 17 residues.

This clone came up once. CDR3 loop: CSVEEKGGRDEQYF. In DNA, the CDR3 is TGCAGCGTTGAGGAGAAAGGGGGTAGGGACGAGCAGTACTTC. The chain is built from TRBV29-1 and TRBJ2-7, with D maybe TRBD1 (6 bases). Trimming cost V 3 bases and J 5 bases, with 17 bases left between them. The CDR3 has 14 residues. Germline CDR1 and CDR2: SQVTM and ANQGSEA.